This TCR beta chain appears in the sequencing data of a study of cytomegalovirus exposure and HLA in healthy donors. Note on this clone: Its antigen is not known.

Vbeta (60) and Jbeta (13) primers were used in the PCR. Profiled with immunoSEQ multiplex PCR; TCRdb holds only in-frame clones, not every one. The sample records some 180,000 clones, approximately 70% being singletons. Study-level findings and limits: Previous analysis showed most TCR beta V segments were productive about 90% or about 30% of the time. Among TCR sequences, most were rare, though some public TCRs appeared in many donors. V- and J-gene trimming in TCR beta was tied to a missense DCLRE1C variant by an analysis performed later. Reported findings show TCR beta sequences accurately forecast HLA-A and HLA-B alleles in most subjects.

The germline V gene has CDR1 LNHDA and CDR2 SQIVND (reference sequence). The CDR3 has 13 residues. Between the trimmed V and J ends, which lost 3 bases and 3 bases, there was a span of 9 bases. Sequenced: PBMCs. This chain connects TRBV19 to TRBJ2-7; D not certain. This sequence was found in a woman in her 30s in good health and CMV-seronegative. In DNA form, the CDR3 reads TGTGCCAGTAGTATTTACCTATACTACGAGCAGTACTTC. It codes for CASSIYLYYEQYF. The full variable domain, in which reference TRBV19 and TRBJ2-7 provide the parts outside the CDR3, is DGGITQSPKYLFRKEGQNVTLSCEQNLNHDAMYWYRQDPGQGLRLIYYSQIVNDFQKGDIAEGYSVSREKKESFPLTVTSAQKNPTAFYLCASSIYLYYEQYFGPGTRLTVT.